This T cell receptor beta chain was recovered during a study of shared clonotypes between healthy human individuals (dated by TCRdb to about 2020). In the study overall: The cohort comprised two women and a few men aged 18 to 49 years. For each donor, CD4 naive and CD4 memory were each given three plates, CD8 naive was given two plates, and CD8 memory was given one plate. To estimate repertoire size and how much clonotype sharing occurs between individuals, the study deeply sequenced the blood TCR repertoires of roughly 5 healthy adults. To increase sequencing depth and limit assay-specific biases, TCR repertoire library preparation and sequencing were carried out by different laboratories using diverse techniques. Per donor, leukapheresis produced somewhere between about 0.94 and 9 billion PBMCs. What the research found in general, with its limitations: Naive subsets generally had larger estimated clonotype richness than memory subsets. Incomplete sequencing was indicated by rarefaction of sorted-subset datasets, despite the large sequencing depth. Roughly 5.2% of naive CD4, more than 3% of naive CD8, approximately 2% of memory CD4, and 0.35% to 0.5% of memory CD8 clonotypes were shared across several donors. Compared with non-shared clonotypes, clonotypes shared by all four sorted-subset donors had higher generation probabilities. Sampling was restricted to blood, and TCR repertoires in tissue are likely to differ from TCR repertoires in blood. Based on pairwise subsampling, the degree of clonotype sharing among donors was expected to be affected by sequencing depth. Because the study included only a small number of donors, the genetic and exposure-history diversity represented was limited.

Donors were healthy HIV-negative adults with no recently reported acute infections or vaccinations. Only Caucasian adults living in Nashville, Tennessee, USA were represented among the donors. CD4+ T cells were enriched through magnetic negative selection, after which naive cells were positively selected on CD45RA and the remaining negative fraction served as the memory subset. Blood was obtained by leukapheresis, after which PBMCs were separated by Ficoll-Histopaque density gradient centrifugation and cryopreserved in liquid nitrogen vapor phase. Purity and quantity of every magnetically sorted T cell population were checked by analytical flow cytometry. From each sorted fraction, genomic DNA was isolated and quantified by UV absorbance on a Nanodrop 2000c. V and J lose 5 bases and 1 base, and a span of 11 bases separates them. Per the germline V gene (reference sequence), MNHEY is the CDR1 and SMNVEV is the CDR2. The CDR3 runs 14 residues from the cysteine to the phenylalanine. CDR3 DNA only is kept here, 42 bases in frame from base 1.

Using the deep immunoSEQ assay, multiplex PCR amplified TCR CDR3 regions from genomic DNA. Extracted genomic DNA from each cell subset was spread evenly across all wells of several immunoSEQ 96-well plates, with each plate serving as a replicate. For sorted subsets, roughly 200 ng of genomic DNA, equivalent to 30,000 or so T cell genomes, went into each replicate PCR. The purified libraries were quantified using a Qubit 3.0 fluorometer, sized with a Bioanalyzer 2100, and then quantified again using the KAPA Library Quantification kit. Every immunoSEQ 96-well plate was sequenced on a separate single-read 150-cycle Illumina NextSeq 550 flow cell. As for how the authors treated the data: The immunoSEQ output contained only junctional sequences without quality scores, so filtering could not match that applied to full-length reads. Sequences were annotated with PyIR, a Python wrapper for IgBLAST v1.9, using IMGT germline references to assign V/J genes and CDR3. Reads were removed for weak V/J assignments (E-value above 1e-6), missing CDR3, stop codons, out-of-frame junctions, or ambiguous translated residues. V3J clonotypes were defined as sequences sharing the same inferred V gene, J gene, and CDR3 amino acid sequence. Percentage overlap between repertoires was computed as shared unique clonotypes divided by the size of the smaller repertoire. RTK rarefaction, the Chao1 estimator, and Recon v2.1 estimates of unobserved clonotypes were used to assess repertoire richness. Generation probabilities were computed with OLGA for all TCRbeta clonotypes obtained by the gDNA method from a handful of donors. In TCRdb, the immuneACCESS table is reduced to in-frame sequences with V and J assigned. These tables do not hold every clone; where another copy was compared, an unresolved V gene accounts for under half, and the others remain unexplained. V and J calls plus clone size are reproduced from that table; the DNA served to infer D and trimming. The sample has almost 750,000 clones on record, 72% of them singletons. The top ten clonotypes cover more than 1.5% of the sample.

A remark on this clone: Its specific antigen is unknown. No clone much larger than this one lies a single base away; base qualities are absent.

This clonotype was obtained from a woman in her thirties in good health. The sequenced material came from memory CD4+ T cells sorted from blood. The cell subset or site label, as the study defines it: CD45RA-negative fraction. The chain is encoded by TRBV27 joined to TRBJ1-1; there is no confident call for the D gene. The nucleotides are TGTGCCAGCAGTGTGAGGGCCCAGAACACTGAAGCTTTCTTT. The translation is CASSVRAQNTEAFF.